Sequencing of this TCR beta chain was carried out in a study of vaccination and CD4 T cells after COVID-19. Overall study context: Sampling that followed vaccination took place a median approximately 79 days after dose two, within a range of 14 to 241.

Sequence data for DNA of cultured CD4+ T cells were generated by the Oncomine TCR Beta short-read assay. Via MiXCR, TCRdb re-called the PCR reads, giving one row per CDR3 protein. The sample holds about 15,000 distinct CDR3 sequences; roughly 43% are singletons and the top ten take more than 9%. On this clonotype: Its specificity is not known.

J gave up 2 bases and V 2 bases, and 12 bases lay outside the gene matches. This CDR3 has 17 residues. Looked up from germline, CDR1 is DFQATT and CDR2 is SNEGSKA (reference sequence). Treatment noted: roughly 11-day PBMC culture with coronavirus spike peptide pools or control peptides (ViraFEST assay). A negative selection step was used to isolate CD4+ T cells once culture had run for less than 13 days. This rearrangement joins TRBV20-1 to TRBJ2-3; 8 positions match TRBD2. This sequence originates from a human donor who had recovered from COVID-19. Sequencing used CD4+ T cells from blood, cultured in vitro. This CDR3 is CSARSVSGKVHTDTQYF. The CDR3 DNA follows: TGCAGTGCTAGATCCGTTAGCGGGAAGGTACACACAGATACGCAGTATTTT.